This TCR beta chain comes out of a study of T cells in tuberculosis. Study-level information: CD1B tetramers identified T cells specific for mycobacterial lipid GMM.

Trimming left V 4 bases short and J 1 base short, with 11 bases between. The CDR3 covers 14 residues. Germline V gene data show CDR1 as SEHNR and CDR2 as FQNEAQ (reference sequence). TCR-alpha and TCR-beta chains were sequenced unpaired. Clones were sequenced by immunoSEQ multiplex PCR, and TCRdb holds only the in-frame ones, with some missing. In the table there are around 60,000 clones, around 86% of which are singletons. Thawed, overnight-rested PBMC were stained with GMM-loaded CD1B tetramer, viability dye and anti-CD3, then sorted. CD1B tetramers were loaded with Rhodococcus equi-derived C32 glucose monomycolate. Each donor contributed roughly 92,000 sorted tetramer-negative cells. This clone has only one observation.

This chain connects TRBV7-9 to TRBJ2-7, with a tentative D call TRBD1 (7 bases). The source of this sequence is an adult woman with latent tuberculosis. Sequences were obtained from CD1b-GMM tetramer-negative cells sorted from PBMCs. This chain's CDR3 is CASSWGDSSYEQYF. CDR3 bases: TGTGCCAGCAGCTGGGGGGACAGTTCCTACGAGCAGTACTTC.